This T cell receptor beta chain was profiled in a study of blood T cell repertoires in COVID-19. Only in-frame clones appear in the TCRdb table, and some are missing; sequencing was by immunoSEQ multiplex PCR. The sample carries under 500,000 clones, 70% to 90% recorded once. The CDR3 spans 18 residues. The germline gives CDR1 MDHEN, CDR2 SYDVKM. V lost 2 bases to trimming and J lost 4 bases, with 23 bases between them. This receptor was obtained from a woman aged 18-30 years with acute COVID-19. This chain joins TRBV28 and TRBJ2-5, with D perhaps TRBD2 (5 bases). What was sequenced was PBMCs or T cells enriched from blood (not recorded which). CDR3 in amino acids: CASSLEPRTTPRGETQYF. CDR3 coding DNA: TGTGCCAGCAGTTTAGAACCGAGAACCACCCCCCGGGGAGAGACCCAGTACTTC.